A selection of T cell receptor beta chains follows, all from one sample in a study of neurological immune-mediated disorders. MiXCR, run by TCRdb on the 5' RACE reads, gives a single entry per CDR3 protein. The sample holds 30,000 to 40,000 distinct CDR3 sequences, 3.5% to 4% seen once. Sequenced material: PBMCs. The receptor source for this set is a man aged 25 to 40 with multiple sclerosis. Each CDR3 is given with its conserved first and last residue. The D gene is left open where the match is weak. Size is omitted from some rows. Given values are once, few, many or a class for expanded clones.

D: .; size: medium-sized; J: TRBJ2-1; V: TRBV5-6; CDR3: CASSLHGGEQFF; DNA: TGTGCCAGCAGCCTACACGGGGGTGAGCAGTTCTTC
D: TRBD1; size: medium-sized; J: TRBJ2-5; V: TRBV20-1; CDR3: CSARAPNRGWKTQYF; DNA: TGCAGTGCTAGAGCTCCAAACAGGGGGTGGAAGACCCAGTACTTC
D: .; size: many; J: TRBJ2-1; V: TRBV6-6; CDR3: CASKDSYNEQFF; DNA: TGTGCCAGTAAGGACAGCTACAATGAGCAGTTCTTC
D: TRBD1; size: .; J: TRBJ1-1; V: TRBV29-1; CDR3: CSADRGGTEAFF; DNA: TGCAGCGCTGACAGGGGCGGCACTGAAGCTTTCTTT
D: .; size: .; J: TRBJ2-7; V: TRBV20-1; CDR3: CSARVMGGEQYF; DNA: TGCAGTGCTAGAGTTATGGGGGGTGAGCAGTACTTC
D: .; size: many; J: TRBJ1-5; V: TRBV12-3/TRBV12-4; CDR3: CASQHSNQPQNF; DNA: TGTGCCAGCCAGCATAGCAATCAGCCCCAGAATTTT
D: .; size: .; J: TRBJ1-5; V: TRBV9; CDR3: CASSANQPQHF; DNA: TGTGCCAGCAGCGCCAATCAGCCCCAGCATTTT
D: .; size: .; J: TRBJ2-5; V: TRBV20-1; CDR3: CSARTFDIRETQYF; DNA: TGCAGTGCTAGGACCTTCGACATACGGGAGACCCAGTACTTC
D: .; size: many; J: TRBJ2-7; V: TRBV12-3/TRBV12-4; CDR3: CASSLADFSYEQYF; DNA: TGTGCCAGCAGTTTAGCGGACTTCTCCTACGAGCAGTACTTC
D: .; size: medium-sized; J: TRBJ2-3; V: TRBV7-2; CDR3: CASSLGGARTDTQYF; DNA: TGTGCCAGCAGCTTAGGAGGGGCTCGCACAGATACGCAGTATTTT
D: TRBD2; size: many; J: TRBJ2-5; V: TRBV7-7; CDR3: CASSRVGGLGETQYF; DNA: TGTGCTAGCAGCCGAGTAGGAGGACTAGGAGAGACCCAGTACTTC
D: .; size: many; J: TRBJ1-1; V: TRBV4-1; CDR3: CASSQALGKGNTEAFF; DNA: TGCGCCAGCAGCCAAGCCTTGGGAAAGGGGAACACTGAAGCTTTCTTT
D: TRBD1; size: many; J: TRBJ1-2; V: TRBV7-6; CDR3: CASSLEGSGQRTYGYTF; DNA: TGTGCCAGCAGCTTAGAAGGCTCGGGACAGAGAACTTATGGCTACACCTTC
D: TRBD1; size: .; J: TRBJ2-7; V: TRBV20-1; CDR3: CSSGDRDRGFYEQYF; DNA: TGCAGTTCTGGGGACCGGGACAGGGGGTTCTACGAGCAGTACTTC
D: .; size: few; J: TRBJ1-6; V: TRBV12-3/TRBV12-4; CDR3: CASSSPGAIYNSPLHF; DNA: TGTGCCAGCAGTTCCCCCGGGGCTATCTATAATTCACCCCTCCACTTT
D: .; size: many; J: TRBJ1-1; V: TRBV9; CDR3: CASSIRRNTEAFF; DNA: TGTGCCAGCAGCATCCGACGGAACACTGAAGCTTTCTTT
D: TRBD2; size: many; J: TRBJ2-1; V: TRBV20-1; CDR3: CSAGGASGGNEQFF; DNA: TGCAGTGCTGGGGGGGCTAGCGGGGGCAATGAGCAGTTCTTC
D: .; size: many; J: TRBJ2-5; V: TRBV20-1; CDR3: CSARGGVIQETQYF; DNA: TGCAGTGCTAGGGGGGGAGTCATTCAAGAGACCCAGTACTTC
D: .; size: many; J: TRBJ2-2; V: TRBV6-6; CDR3: CASSYLRQGGIGELFF; DNA: TGTGCCAGCAGTTATCTTCGGCAGGGCGGAATCGGGGAGCTGTTTTTT
D: TRBD2; size: many; J: TRBJ2-3; V: TRBV7-9; CDR3: CASSLDRGDADTQYF; DNA: TGTGCCAGCAGCTTAGATCGGGGGGACGCAGATACGCAGTATTTT
D: .; size: many; J: TRBJ1-3; V: TRBV20-1; CDR3: CSARVLTGNTIYF; DNA: TGCAGTGCTAGGGTCCTAACTGGAAACACCATATATTTT
D: TRBD1; size: few; J: TRBJ1-3; V: TRBV6-5; CDR3: CASSLGGAGGNTIYF; DNA: TGTGCCAGCAGCCTAGGGGGCGCCGGTGGAAACACCATATATTTT
D: .; size: many; J: TRBJ1-1; V: TRBV10-3; CDR3: CAISEDMNTEAFF; DNA: TGTGCCATCAGTGAAGACATGAACACTGAAGCTTTCTTT
D: .; size: many; J: TRBJ2-7; V: TRBV5-1; CDR3: CASSRMQGGDEQYF; DNA: TGCGCCAGCAGCCGAATGCAAGGCGGGGACGAGCAGTACTTC
D: .; size: many; J: TRBJ1-2; V: TRBV12-3/TRBV12-4; CDR3: CASSPSPVGDYGYTF; DNA: TGTGCCAGCAGTCCCAGTCCGGTCGGGGACTATGGCTACACCTTC
D: .; size: many; J: TRBJ2-7; V: TRBV5-1; CDR3: CASSLAGQNYEQYF; DNA: TGCGCCAGCAGCTTGGCCGGACAAAACTACGAGCAGTACTTC